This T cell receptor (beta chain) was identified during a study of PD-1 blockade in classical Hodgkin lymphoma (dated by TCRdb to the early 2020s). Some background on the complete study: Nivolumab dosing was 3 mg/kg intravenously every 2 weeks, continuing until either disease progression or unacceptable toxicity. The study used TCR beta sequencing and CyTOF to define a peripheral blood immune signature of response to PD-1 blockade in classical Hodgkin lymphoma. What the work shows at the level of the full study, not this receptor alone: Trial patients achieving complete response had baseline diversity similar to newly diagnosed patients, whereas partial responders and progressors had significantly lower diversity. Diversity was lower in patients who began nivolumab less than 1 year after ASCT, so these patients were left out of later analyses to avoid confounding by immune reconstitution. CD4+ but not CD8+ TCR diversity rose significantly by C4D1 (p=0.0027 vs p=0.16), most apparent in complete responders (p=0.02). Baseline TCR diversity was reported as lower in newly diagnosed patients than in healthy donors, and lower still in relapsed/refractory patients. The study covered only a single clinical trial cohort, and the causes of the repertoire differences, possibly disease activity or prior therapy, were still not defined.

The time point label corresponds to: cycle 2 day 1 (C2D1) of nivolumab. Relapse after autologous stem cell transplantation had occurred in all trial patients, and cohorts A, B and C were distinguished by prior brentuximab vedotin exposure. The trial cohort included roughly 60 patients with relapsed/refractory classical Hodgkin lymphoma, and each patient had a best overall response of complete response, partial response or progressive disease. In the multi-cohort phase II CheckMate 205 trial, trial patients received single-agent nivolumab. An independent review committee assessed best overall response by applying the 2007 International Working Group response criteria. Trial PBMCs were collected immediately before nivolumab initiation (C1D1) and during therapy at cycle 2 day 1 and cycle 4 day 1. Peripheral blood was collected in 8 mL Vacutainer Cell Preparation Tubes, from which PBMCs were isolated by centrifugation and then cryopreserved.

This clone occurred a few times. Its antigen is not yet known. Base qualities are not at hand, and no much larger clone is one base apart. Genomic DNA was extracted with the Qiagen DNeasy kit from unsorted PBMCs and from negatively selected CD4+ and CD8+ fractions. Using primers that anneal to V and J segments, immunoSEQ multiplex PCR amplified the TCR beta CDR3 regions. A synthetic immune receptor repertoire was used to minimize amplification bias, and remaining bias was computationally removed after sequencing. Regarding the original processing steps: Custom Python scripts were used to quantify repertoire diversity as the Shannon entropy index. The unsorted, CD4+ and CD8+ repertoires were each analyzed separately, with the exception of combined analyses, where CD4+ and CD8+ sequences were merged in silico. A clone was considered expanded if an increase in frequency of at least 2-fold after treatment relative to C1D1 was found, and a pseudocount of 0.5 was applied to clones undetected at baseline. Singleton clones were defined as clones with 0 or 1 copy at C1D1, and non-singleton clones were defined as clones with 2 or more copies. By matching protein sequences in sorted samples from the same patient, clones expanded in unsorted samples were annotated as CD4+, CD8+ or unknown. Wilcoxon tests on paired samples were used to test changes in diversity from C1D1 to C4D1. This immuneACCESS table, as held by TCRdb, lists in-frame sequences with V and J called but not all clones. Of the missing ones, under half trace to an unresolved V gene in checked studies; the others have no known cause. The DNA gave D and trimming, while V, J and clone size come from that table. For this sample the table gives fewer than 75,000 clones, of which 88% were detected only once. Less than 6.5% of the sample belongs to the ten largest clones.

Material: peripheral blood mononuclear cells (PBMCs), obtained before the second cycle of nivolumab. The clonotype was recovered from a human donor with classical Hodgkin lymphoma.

The nucleotide sequence reads TGCGCCAGCAGCCCTGACGGCAGGGGAAATGAAAAACTGTTTTTT. The resulting protein is CASSPDGRGNEKLFF. The chain is encoded by TRBV5-1 joined to TRBJ1-4; the D segment could be TRBD1, given 6 matching bases. Trimming at the junction amounts to 4 bases on V and 5 bases on J, and the germline ends lie 15 bases apart. From cysteine to phenylalanine, the CDR3 is 15 amino acids long. Only CDR3 DNA is held: 45 bases, read in frame from base 1. Looking up the germline V gene yields CDR1 SGHRS and CDR2 YFSETQ.